This T cell receptor (beta chain) was identified during a study of T cell responses to AZD1222 COVID-19 vaccine. V shed 0 bases, J shed 0 bases, and the junction held 5 bases outside the gene matches. Germline V gene lookup returns CDR1 LGHDT and CDR2 YNNKEL (reference sequence). CDR3 length: 19 residues. Findings and caveats of the study: At baseline, seropositivity was found in only six or seven AZD1222 recipients. Two doses of AZD1222 preceded a rise in Spike-specific TCR breadth and depth. Clonal diversity may have been underestimated, and the donors were mostly white British, with more females than males.

On this clone itself: No antigen is known for it.

Clones were read by immunoSEQ multiplex PCR, and TCRdb kept only the in-frame ones, dropping some. The repertoire holds some 90,000 clones, with around nine tenths as singletons. The clonotype was recovered from an adult in good health. The V and J genes are TRBV3-1 (or the pseudogene TRBV3-2) and TRBJ2-1; 13 positions agree with TRBD2. Source: peripheral blood, taken on day 0 of AZD1222 vaccination. The CDR3 here is CASSQDWGLAGSSYNEQFF. The DNA of the CDR3 is TGTGCCAGCAGCCAAGATTGGGGACTAGCGGGGAGCTCCTACAATGAGCAGTTCTTC.